The rows below give T cell receptor beta chains drawn from one sample of a study of T cells after yellow fever vaccination. TCRdb passed the 5' RACE reads through MiXCR, listing each CDR3 protein once. The table shows about 400,000 distinct CDR3 sequences, with 11% occurring only once. The sample in question was PBMCs, obtained on the day of the first yellow fever vaccination. The origin of the receptors is a man between 18 and 35 years old who received the YFV17D yellow fever vaccine. Each CDR3 is given with its conserved first and last residue. A D gene is named only where the DNA matches it firmly. Clone size is shown for a subset of rows, as once, few, many or a class of expanded clone.

V gene	D gene	clone size	J gene	CDR3 protein	CDR3 DNA
TRBV12-3/TRBV12-4	NA	few	TRBJ2-2	CASSFGDRDTGELFF	TGTGCCAGCAGTTTCGGGGATCGGGACACCGGGGAGCTGTTTTTT
TRBV19	NA	few	TRBJ1-4	CASSRGLNEKLFF	TGTGCCAGTAGTCGGGGCCTTAATGAAAAACTGTTTTTT
TRBV7-3	TRBD2	few	TRBJ2-1	CASSSTSGGGYEQFF	TGTGCCAGCAGCTCGACTAGCGGGGGGGGATATGAGCAGTTCTTC
TRBV5-1	NA	NA	TRBJ2-5	CASSLDPAEETQYF	TGCGCCAGCAGCTTGGATCCAGCCGAAGAGACCCAGTACTTC
TRBV5-1	TRBD2	few	TRBJ2-2	CASSLESLAANTGELFF	TGCGCCAGCAGCTTGGAGTCCCTAGCGGCGAACACCGGGGAGCTGTTTTTT
TRBV12-3/TRBV12-4	NA	few	TRBJ2-1	CASSSHSGTAEEQFF	TGTGCCAGCAGTTCCCACTCTGGGACCGCCGAAGAGCAGTTCTTC
TRBV19	TRBD2	NA	TRBJ2-1	CASSTRLAGGYNEQFF	TGTGCCAGTAGTACCCGACTAGCGGGGGGGTACAATGAGCAGTTCTTC
TRBV4-3	TRBD1	many	TRBJ1-5	CASSQERGRGDQPQHF	TGCGCCAGCAGCCAAGAGAGGGGGCGAGGGGATCAGCCCCAGCATTTT
TRBV12-3/TRBV12-4	TRBD1	NA	TRBJ2-1	CASGPGQGDYNEQFF	TGTGCCAGCGGCCCGGGACAGGGGGACTACAATGAGCAGTTCTTC
TRBV4-3	NA	few	TRBJ1-1	CASSPIRQGLNTEAFF	TGCGCCAGCAGCCCAATACGGCAGGGTCTGAACACTGAAGCTTTCTTT
TRBV7-8	NA	few	TRBJ1-4	CASSLARGPLNKLFF	TGTGCCAGCAGCTTAGCTCGGGGCCCGCTGAATAAACTGTTTTTT
TRBV29-1	NA	few	TRBJ1-5	CSVRRSSNQPQHF	TGCAGCGTCCGCCGTAGTAGCAATCAGCCCCAGCATTTT
TRBV7-9	TRBD1	NA	TRBJ2-2	CASRPGQANTGELFF	TGTGCCAGCAGACCAGGACAGGCGAACACCGGGGAGCTGTTTTTT
TRBV12-3/TRBV12-4	NA	few	TRBJ2-5	CASSLIAPETQYF	TGTGCCAGCAGTTTAATAGCCCCAGAGACCCAGTACTTC
TRBV5-1	TRBD1	many	TRBJ1-2	CASSSPTSGGRVNYGYTF	TGCGCCAGCAGCTCCCCGACCTCAGGGGGAAGGGTGAACTATGGCTACACCTTC
TRBV4-3	TRBD1	NA	TRBJ2-7	CASSQDYRGSYEQYF	TGCGCCAGCAGCCAAGATTACAGGGGATCCTACGAGCAGTACTTC
TRBV5-1	NA	few	TRBJ2-5	CASSLGLRVPAETQYF	TGCGCCAGCAGCTTGGGGCTTCGCGTCCCTGCGGAGACCCAGTACTTC